This T cell receptor beta chain was captured in a study of blood T cells in healthy people across ages. Study outcomes and limitations: Per million T cells, the diversity of TCR beta decreased roughly linearly as age advanced. Long-lived donors exceeded aged donors in naive CD4+ cells and diversity.

V lost 0 bases to trimming and J lost 5 bases, with 13 bases between them. Germline V gives CDR1 DFQATT, CDR2 SNEGSKA (reference sequence). The CDR3 runs 14 residues. The sample, approximately 11 milliliters of peripheral blood, was drawn from each donor. On this clonotype itself: The antigen remains undetermined.

A J-beta primer mix and a sample-barcoded 5' primer were used in a second PCR of roughly 6 to 11 cycles. TCRdb fed the 5' RACE reads into MiXCR, producing one record per CDR3 protein. The sample consists of approximately 800,000 distinct CDR3 sequences, 53% of them appearing once. This chain joins TRBV20-1 and TRBJ1-2; D unclear. The specimen was blood. The clonotype originates from a man of 80 years or more in good health. This CDR3 is CSARDRNSLYGYTF. For the CDR3, the DNA is TGCAGTGCTAGAGATAGGAACAGCTTATATGGCTACACCTTC.